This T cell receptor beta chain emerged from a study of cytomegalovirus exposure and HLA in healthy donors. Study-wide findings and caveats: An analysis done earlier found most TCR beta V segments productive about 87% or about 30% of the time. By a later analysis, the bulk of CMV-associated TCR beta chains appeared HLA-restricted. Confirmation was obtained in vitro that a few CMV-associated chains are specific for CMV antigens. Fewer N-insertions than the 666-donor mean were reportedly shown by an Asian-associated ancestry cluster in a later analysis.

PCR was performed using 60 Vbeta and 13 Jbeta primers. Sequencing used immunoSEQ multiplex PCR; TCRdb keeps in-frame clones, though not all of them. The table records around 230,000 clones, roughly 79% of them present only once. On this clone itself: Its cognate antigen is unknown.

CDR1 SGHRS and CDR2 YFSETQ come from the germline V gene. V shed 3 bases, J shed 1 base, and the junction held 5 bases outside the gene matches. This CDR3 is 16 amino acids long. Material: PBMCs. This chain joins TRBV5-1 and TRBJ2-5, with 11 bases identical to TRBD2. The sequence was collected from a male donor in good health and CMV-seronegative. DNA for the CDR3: TGCGCCAGCAGCTCTAGCGGGGGGAACCTCCAAGAGACCCAGTACTTC. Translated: CASSSSGGNLQETQYF. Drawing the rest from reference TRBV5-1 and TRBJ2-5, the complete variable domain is KAGVTQTPRYLIKTRGQQVTLSCSPISGHRSVSWYQQTPGQGLQFLFEYFSETQRNKGNFPGRFSGRQFSNSRSEMNVSTLELGDSALYLCASSSSGGNLQETQYFGPGTRLLVL.